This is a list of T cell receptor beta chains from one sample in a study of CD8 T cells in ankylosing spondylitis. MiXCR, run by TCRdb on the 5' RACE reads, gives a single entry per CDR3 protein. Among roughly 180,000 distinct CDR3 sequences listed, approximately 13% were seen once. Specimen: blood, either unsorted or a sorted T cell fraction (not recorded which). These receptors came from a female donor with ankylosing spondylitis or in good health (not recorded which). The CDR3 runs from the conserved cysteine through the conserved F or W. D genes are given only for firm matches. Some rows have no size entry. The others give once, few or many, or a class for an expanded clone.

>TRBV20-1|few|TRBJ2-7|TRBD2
TGCAGTGCTAATCCGGGACTAGCGGGAGTCGAGCAGTACTTC
CSANPGLAGVEQYF
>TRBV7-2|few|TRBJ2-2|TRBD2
TGTGCCAGCAGCTCGGGACTATTAAAGGGGGAGCTGTTTTTT
CASSSGLLKGELFF
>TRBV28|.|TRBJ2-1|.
TGTGCCAGCAGTTCCGGGAACTACAATGAGCAGTTCTTC
CASSSGNYNEQFF
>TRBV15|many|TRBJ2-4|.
TGTGCCACCAGCAGAGATACACGTCTGGGCCAGTACTTC
CATSRDTRLGQYF
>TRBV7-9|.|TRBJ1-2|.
TGTGCCAGCAGCTTAGCAGCGGGCGATGGCTACACCTTC
CASSLAAGDGYTF
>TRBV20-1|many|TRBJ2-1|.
TGCAGTGCTAGAGAGGGGGCGCGCAATGAGCAGTTCTTC
CSAREGARNEQFF
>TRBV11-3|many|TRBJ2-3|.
TGTGCCAGCGGCGAAACGGGGGCCCCGGTTACGCAGTATTTT
CASGETGAPVTQYF
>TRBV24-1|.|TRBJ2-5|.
TGTGCCACCAGTGTCGGGGAGACCCAGTACTTC
CATSVGETQYF
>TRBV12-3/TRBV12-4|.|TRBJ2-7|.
TGTGCCAGCAGTGCGAGGGACGGCCCCTCCTACGAGCAGTACTTC
CASSARDGPSYEQYF
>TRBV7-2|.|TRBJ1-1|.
TGTGCCAGCAGCCGCGGGACGTATAACACTGAAGCTTTCTTT
CASSRGTYNTEAFF
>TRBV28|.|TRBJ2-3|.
TGTGCCAGCAGCCAACGGCCAGATACGCAGTATTTT
CASSQRPDTQYF
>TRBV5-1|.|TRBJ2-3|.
TGCGCCAGCAGCTTGGCGGGAGAGGAGATAGATACGGAGTATTTT
CASSLAGEEIDTEYF
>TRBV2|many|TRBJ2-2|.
TGTGCCAGCAGTGAAGCCCCAAGGGGCGGGGAGCTGTTTTTT
CASSEAPRGGELFF
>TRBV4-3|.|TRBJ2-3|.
TGCGCCAGCAGCCAAGAATGGGGGAGGTCAGATACGCAGTATTTT
CASSQEWGRSDTQYF
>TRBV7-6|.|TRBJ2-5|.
TGTGCCAGCAGGGCTAAAGGGATAGGAGAGACCCAGTACTTC
CASRAKGIGETQYF
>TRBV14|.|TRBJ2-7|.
TGTGCCAGCAGCCATCGGGGCGAGCAGTACTTC
CASSHRGEQYF
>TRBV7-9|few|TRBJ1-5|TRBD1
TGTGCCAGCAGCTTCAACCCACAGGGGCGCAATCAGCCCCAGCATTTT
CASSFNPQGRNQPQHF
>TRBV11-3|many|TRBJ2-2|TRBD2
TGTGCCAGCGGTGCGGGAGGGCCCACCGGGGAGCTGTTTTTT
CASGAGGPTGELFF
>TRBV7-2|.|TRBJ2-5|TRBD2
TGTGCCAGCACCTGGTCACTAGCGGGAGAAAAGACCCAGTACTTC
CASTWSLAGEKTQYF
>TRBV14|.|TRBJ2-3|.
TGTGCCAGCAGCCAAGATATCAGGGGCACAGATACGCAGTATTTT
CASSQDIRGTDTQYF
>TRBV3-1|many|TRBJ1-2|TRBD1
TGTGCCAGCAGCCACGAGGGGACAGGGCTCGGCGGCTACACCTTC
CASSHEGTGLGGYTF
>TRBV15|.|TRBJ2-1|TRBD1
TGTGCCACCAGCAGAGGACAGGGGGGGAAGAATGAGCAGTTCTTC
CATSRGQGGKNEQFF